What follows describes a single T cell receptor (beta chain). Its cognate antigen is unknown. The junction shows a germline mismatch at one end, possibly a read error. From germline, CDR1 is SSHAT and CDR2 FNYEAQ (reference sequence). The CDR3 spans 13 residues. The naive CD8 fraction comprised CD45RO-negative cells positively selected for CCR7 and excluded terminally differentiated effector memory CD45RA+ cells. Donors were healthy HIV-negative adults without recently reported acute infections or vaccinations. This entry comes from a study of shared clonotypes between healthy human individuals. The study's findings and limits: Memory subsets had estimated richness that was generally smaller than that of naive subsets. Limitation of the genetic and exposure-history diversity represented came from the few donors.

Some clones are missing from TCRdb's copy, which holds only in-frame ones; the method was immunoSEQ multiplex PCR. Of 1.5 million to 2.5 million clones in the sample, less than 95% were seen once. J is TRBJ1-1 and V is TRBV7-7; TRBD1 might be the D (5 bases). Specimen: naive CD8+ T cells sorted from blood. The sequence came from a man aged 18 to 30 in good health. The CDR3 spells CASSWRQGTEAFF. The CDR3 DNA is TGTGCTAGCAGCTGGCGCCAGGGAACTGAAGCTTTCTTT.